The 10 T cell receptor beta chains below all came from one sample that was sequenced in a study of T-cell reconstitution after alpha-beta-depleted transplantation in children. Unique molecular identifiers were used in preparing the TCRbeta library. TCRdb passed the PCR reads through MiXCR, listing each CDR3 protein once. The table lists fewer than 700,000 distinct CDR3 sequences, 20% to 25% of them singletons. This sample comprised PBMCs, mostly from graft donor cells, obtained 360 days after TCRalphabeta/CD19-depleted stem cell transplant. The receptors stem from a boy under two years old who had a stem cell transplant for acute myeloid leukemia, so the T cells may come from the graft donor.

A few counts support this clonotype. The rearrangement joins TRBV6-5 to TRBJ2-7; TRBD1 is a possible D gene (6 bases). Trimming removed 2 bases at V and 5 bases at J, with 13 bases between. This CDR3 has 14 amino acids. Germline CDR1 and CDR2: MNHEY and SVGAGI. CDR3 DNA: TGTGCCAGCAGTTACCTCCCGGACAGCAACGAGCAGTACTTC. This encodes CASSYLPDSNEQYF.

This clonotype was counted only a few times. The chain links TRBV7-7 to TRBJ2-2, with D perhaps TRBD2 (6 bases). Germline loops: CDR1 SSHAT, CDR2 FNYEAQ (reference sequence). The CDR3 is 14 residues long. The V end was cut by 1 base, the J end by 7 bases, with 10 bases between. The CDR3 here is CASSLELAGGELFF. CDR3 coding DNA: TGTGCCAGCAGCTTAGAACTAGCTGGCGGGGAGCTGTTTTTT.

This clonotype was counted at least ten times. The CDR3 coding sequence is TGTGCCAGCACCTATCCGGCGGGAGAGACTGAAGCTTTCTTT. It translates to CASTYPAGETEAFF. This chain joins TRBV12-3 or TRBV12-4 and TRBJ1-1; D is uncertain. The CDR3 totals 14 residues. The V gene lost 7 bases and the J gene lost 5 bases, with 17 bases spanning the gap.

In its sample, this clonotype was seen many times. The chain has TRBV12-3 or TRBV12-4 and TRBJ2-1, with D uncertain. The CDR3 consists of 13 residues. V lost 4 bases, J lost 2 bases, and 6 bases lay in between. This CDR3 is CASSSLTYNEQFF. The DNA for the CDR3 is TGTGCCAGCAGTTCCCTTACCTACAATGAGCAGTTCTTC.

The chain uses TRBV25-1 and TRBJ1-4, with 10 bases that match TRBD1. Germline trimming cut 3 bases from V and 10 bases from J; bases unmatched to any gene: 8. The CDR3 extends over 15 amino acids. The germline V gene encodes CDR1 MGHDK and CDR2 SYGVNS. The CDR3: CASSDPGTGVAKLFF. The CDR3 DNA follows: TGTGCCAGCAGTGATCCGGGGACAGGGGTGGCAAAACTGTTTTTT.

This clonotype was seen at least ten times. The chain is built from TRBV14 and TRBJ2-1, with a tentative D call TRBD2 (5 bases). V was pared by 4 bases and J by 8 bases, with 12 bases between. From germline, CDR1 is SGHDN and CDR2 FVKESK. This CDR3 is built from 13 residues. The CDR3 region has the DNA TGTGCCAGCAGCCGAGGGTCCCGGGATGAGCAGTTCTTC. Its translation: CASSRGSRDEQFF. The full variable domain, its missing parts supplied by reference TRBV14 and TRBJ2-1, is EAGVTQFPSHSVIEKGQTVTLRCDPISGHDNLYWYRRVMGKEIKFLLHFVKESKQDESGMPNNRFLAERTGGTYSTLKVQPAELEDSGVYFCASSRGSRDEQFFGPGTRLTVL.

This clonotype occurred a few times. The chain is built from TRBV7-2 and TRBJ2-7; D perhaps matches TRBD1 (6 bases). The CDR3 is made up of 14 amino acids. The ends were cut back, 6 bases at V and 3 bases at J, with 15 bases in the middle. The germline V gene encodes CDR1 SGHTA and CDR2 FQGNSA. The CDR3 sequence is CASRSGTRFYEQYF. The CDR3 bases are TGTGCCAGCAGATCCGGGACAAGGTTCTACGAGCAGTACTTC.

The chain is built from TRBV12-3 or TRBV12-4 and TRBJ2-7, with 8 bases matching TRBD2. This CDR3 comprises 13 residues. V trimming: 4 bases; J trimming: 7 bases; junction bases outside the gene matches: 6. CDR3 bases: TGTGCCAGCAGTTGGGGCGGCGGGGGGGAGCAGTACGTC. Protein sequence: CASSWGGGGEQYV.

This clonotype was observed a handful of times. V gene TRBV20-1 combines with J gene TRBJ1-2; D gene ambiguous. Trimming left V 0 bases short and J 8 bases short, with 16 bases between. CDR3 size: 14 residues. Germline values: CDR1 DFQATT, CDR2 SNEGSKA (reference sequence). The chain's CDR3 is CSARDLDPLGGYTF. The CDR3 DNA follows: TGCAGTGCTAGAGATCTCGACCCACTGGGCGGCTACACCTTC.

The rearrangement joins TRBV14 to TRBJ2-1; 7 nucleotides match TRBD2. V lost 4 bases and J lost 0; bases outside the gene matches: 9. Germline-derived CDR1 and CDR2 are SGHDN and FVKESK. This CDR3 contains 17 residues. CDR3 loop: CASSPLPSGLSYNEQFF. The CDR3 DNA follows: TGTGCCAGCAGCCCACTACCTAGCGGCCTCTCCTACAATGAGCAGTTCTTC.